This is a list of T cell receptor beta chains from one sample in a study of graft-versus-host responses after intestinal transplantation. Clones were read by immunoSEQ multiplex PCR, and TCRdb kept only the in-frame ones, dropping some. The profile covers 70,000 to 95,000 clones, with over 85% appearing a single time and 1% to 1.4% taken by the ten largest. These receptors' targets are unknown. This sample comprised unstimulated CD8+ T cells sorted from spleen or lymph node cells, obtained before transplant. The source of these receptors is a human donor who was the organ donor for an intestinal transplant. The CDR3 runs from the conserved cysteine through the conserved F or W. Each record gives: D gene, J gene, V gene, clone size, CDR3 DNA, CDR3 protein. The D gene is left open where the match is weak. Some rows mark clone size as missing; the rest say once, few, many or name a class of expanded clone.

TRBD2,TRBJ2-7,TRBV10-2,-,TGCGCCAGCCACGATAGCGGGAGAGGTTACGAGCAGTACTTC,CASHDSGRGYEQYF
-,TRBJ1-1,TRBV7-3,-,TGTGCCAGCAGCTTAAGCGGGGACACTGAAGCTTTCTTT,CASSLSGDTEAFF
-,TRBJ2-3,TRBV9,-,TGTGCCAGCAGCGTATACGGGAGAAGTCGAGATACGCAGTATTTT,CASSVYGRSRDTQYF
-,TRBJ2-3,TRBV4-2,-,TGTGCCAGCAGCCACACTAGCTGGGGCACAGATACGCAGTATTTT,CASSHTSWGTDTQYF
TRBD1,TRBJ1-1,TRBV5-1,-,TGCGCCAGCAGCCTGGGACAGGGGTCCTCTGAAGCTTTCTTT,CASSLGQGSSEAFF
-,TRBJ2-7,TRBV6-1,-,TGTGCCAGCAGCGGGGCGGGGGCGTTCCCCTACGAGCAGTACTTC,CASSGAGAFPYEQYF
TRBD2,TRBJ2-3,TRBV5-8,-,TGTGCCGGCAGCCAGGGGACTAGCGGGAATCTAGATACGCAGTATTTT,CAGSQGTSGNLDTQYF
-,TRBJ2-7,TRBV19,-,TGTGCCAGTAGTATAGATCGGGACGAGCAGTACTTC,CASSIDRDEQYF
TRBD1,TRBJ1-1,TRBV27,-,TGTGCCAGCAAATCCGGGACAGGGGCTTACGCTGAAGCTTTCTTT,CASKSGTGAYAEAFF
-,TRBJ2-2,TRBV19,once,TGTGCCAGTAGTGGGGCGGCTGAGGGGGACACCGGGGAGCTGTTTTTT,CASSGAAEGDTGELFF
-,TRBJ2-2,TRBV7-7,once,TGTGCTAGCAGCTTAGGGCTTACGACCGGGGAGCTGTTTTTT,CASSLGLTTGELFF
-,TRBJ2-3,TRBV5-4,-,TGTGCCAGCAGCTTGGGTGGGAGGCCAGATACGCAGTATTTT,CASSLGGRPDTQYF
TRBD2,TRBJ2-7,TRBV7-2,-,TGTGCCAGCAGCTTGGGCGGGGGATACACATACGAGCAGTACTTC,CASSLGGGYTYEQYF
-,TRBJ2-7,TRBV2,once,TGTGCCAGCAGTGGTCCAGTACCCTACGAGCAGTACTTC,CASSGPVPYEQYF
TRBD2,TRBJ2-1,TRBV7-9,-,TGTGCCAGCAGCTCCTTAGCGGGAATTTACAATGAGCAGTTCTTC,CASSSLAGIYNEQFF
-,TRBJ2-3,TRBV19,-,TGTGCCAGTAGTGCCCAGGTGGATACGCAGTATTTT,CASSAQVDTQYF
-,TRBJ1-2,TRBV30,few,TGTGCCTGGATCGGGGGGGCGGTTGGCTACACCTTC,CAWIGGAVGYTF
TRBD2,TRBJ2-1,TRBV7-9,-,TGTGCCAGCAGCTTTGACTTTAGCGGGAGCTCCTACAATGAGCAGTTCTTC,CASSFDFSGSSYNEQFF
-,TRBJ1-5,TRBV7-9,-,TGTGCCAGCAGCCCCCTTCGAGGAGAGCCCCAGCATTTT,CASSPLRGEPQHF
-,TRBJ1-1,TRBV11-1,-,TGTGCCAGCAGCTCCGGGACACCCGAAGCTTTCTTT,CASSSGTPEAFF
TRBD1,TRBJ2-7,TRBV27,-,TGTGCCAGCAGTTTATCGTTGCGGACAGGGTTCTACGAGCAGTACTTC,CASSLSLRTGFYEQYF
TRBD1,TRBJ1-5,TRBV28,-,TGTGCCAGCAGTGCCGGGACAGGGAATCAGCCCCAGCATTTT,CASSAGTGNQPQHF
TRBD2,TRBJ2-3,TRBV7-9,-,TGTGCCAGCAGCCCACGGACTAGCGGGGGGCCAGATACGCAGTATTTT,CASSPRTSGGPDTQYF
TRBD2,TRBJ2-3,TRBV4-2,-,TGTGCCAGCAGCCAAGCGGTTTTAGCGGGGGTCTTGAACCCTACAGATACGCAGTATTTT,CASSQAVLAGVLNPTDTQYF
-,TRBJ1-5,TRBV4-1,-,TGCGCCAGCAGCCAAGCAATGGGTCCGGCGGACAATCAGCCCCAGCATTTT,CASSQAMGPADNQPQHF
-,TRBJ1-6,TRBV30,-,TGTGCCTACGCCTTTAGCCGGAGCTCCTATAATTCACCCCTCCACTTT,CAYAFSRSSYNSPLHF
TRBD1,TRBJ1-2,TRBV5-1,-,TGCGCCAGCAGATCCCCGGGACAGGGACTCTGGTATGGCTACACCTTC,CASRSPGQGLWYGYTF
TRBD1,TRBJ2-7,TRBV4-1,-,TGCGCCAGCAGCCAAGCCTGGGACAGATCCTACGAGCAGTACTTC,CASSQAWDRSYEQYF
-,TRBJ1-4,TRBV6-4,-,TGTACCCAGGTCGGCTATAATGAAAAACTGTTTTTT,CTQVGYNEKLFF
TRBD1,TRBJ2-7,TRBV19,-,TGTGCCAGTAGTCCAAGGACAGGGAACGAGCAGTACTTC,CASSPRTGNEQYF
-,TRBJ2-7,TRBV10-3,-,TGTGCCATCAACGGACTATGGCCTGCGGAGCAGTACTTC,CAINGLWPAEQYF
-,TRBJ2-2,TRBV19,-,TGTGCCAGTAGTTGGGGGGCCGGGGAGCTGTTTTTT,CASSWGAGELFF
-,TRBJ2-7,TRBV15,-,TGTGCCACCAGCAGCGATCCAGGGGCTTACGAGCAGTACTTC,CATSSDPGAYEQYF
-,TRBJ2-1,TRBV18,once,TGTGCCAGCTCACCTGGCTACGGGAGAACGAATGAGCAGTTCTTC,CASSPGYGRTNEQFF
-,TRBJ2-7,TRBV28,-,TGTGCCAGCACCTCCCGGCAGGGGCGCTACGAGCAGTACTTC,CASTSRQGRYEQYF
-,TRBJ2-7,TRBV27,-,TGTGCCAGCCACCCCCTCGGCAGGCCCACCTACGAGCAGTACTTC,CASHPLGRPTYEQYF
TRBD1,TRBJ2-7,TRBV5-8,-,TGTGCCAGCAGCTTGGGACAGTTGGGAGACTGGGACAGGGGCTCCTACGAGCAGTACTTC,CASSLGQLGDWDRGSYEQYF
TRBD2,TRBJ2-7,TRBV7-2,-,TGTGCCAGCAGCCCGACTAGCGGGAACTACGAGCAGTACTTC,CASSPTSGNYEQYF
-,TRBJ2-7,TRBV6-5,-,TGTGCCAGCAGTTACCGCTTTAGCGGATCCTACGAGCAGTACTTC,CASSYRFSGSYEQYF
-,TRBJ1-1,TRBV5-6,-,TGTGCCAGCAGCTCGGGAGCCACTGAAGCTTTCTTT,CASSSGATEAFF
-,TRBJ2-3,TRBV28,once,TGTGCCAGCATCTCAAACAACAGGGGCACAGATACGCAGTATTTT,CASISNNRGTDTQYF
-,TRBJ2-2,TRBV7-3,once,TGTGCCAGCAGCTTATCCGTAACCGGGGAGCTGTTTTTT,CASSLSVTGELFF
TRBD2,TRBJ2-7,TRBV6-1,-,TGTGCCAGCAGTGCGACACTAGCGGGAGGAGGCTACGAGCAGTACTTC,CASSATLAGGGYEQYF
-,TRBJ1-1,TRBV4-1,-,TGCGCCAGCAGCCAGCGATACCCGGGAGTGAACACTGAAGCTTTCTTT,CASSQRYPGVNTEAFF
-,TRBJ1-2,TRBV5-5,-,TGTGCCAGCAAAACGGACAGTCTTAACTATGGCTACACCTTC,CASKTDSLNYGYTF